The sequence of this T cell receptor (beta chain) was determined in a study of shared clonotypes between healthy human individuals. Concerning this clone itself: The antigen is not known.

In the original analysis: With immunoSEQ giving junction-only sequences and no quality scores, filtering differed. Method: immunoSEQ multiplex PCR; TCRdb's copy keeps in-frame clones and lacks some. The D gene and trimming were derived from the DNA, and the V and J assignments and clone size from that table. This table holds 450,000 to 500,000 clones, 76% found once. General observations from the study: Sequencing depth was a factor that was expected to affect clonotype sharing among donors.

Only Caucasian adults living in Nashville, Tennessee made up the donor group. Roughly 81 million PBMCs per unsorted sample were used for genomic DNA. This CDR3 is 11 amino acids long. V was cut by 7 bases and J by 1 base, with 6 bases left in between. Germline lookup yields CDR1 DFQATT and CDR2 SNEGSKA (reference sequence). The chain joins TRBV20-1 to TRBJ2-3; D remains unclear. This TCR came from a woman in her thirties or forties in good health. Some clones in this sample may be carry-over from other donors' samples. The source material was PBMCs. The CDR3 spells CSGVGTDTQYF. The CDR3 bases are TGCAGTGGGGTCGGCACAGATACGCAGTATTTT.